Presented here are 21 T cell receptor beta chains from one specimen sequenced in a study of tumor-infiltrating lymphocytes in primary liver carcinoma. A primer in the constant region served to generate TCR beta cDNA from 500 ng of total RNA. Libraries covering TCR beta were generated through three nested multiplex PCR rounds (using a slightly modified ARM-PCR). A C-beta reverse primer was combined with TRBV1-TRBV30 forward primers in the first two PCR rounds, and each round had 10 cycles. Using its own MiXCR run on the multiplex PCR reads, TCRdb lists one record per CDR3 protein. The sample lists more than 100,000 distinct CDR3 sequences, about 59% occurring once. Unsorted bulk tissue, roughly 20-34 mg of it, served as the source for co-extraction of RNA and DNA. Sequencing used liver tumor tissue from sampling region 1. The sample's subset: tumor region T1, superior pole. The receptors come from a woman aged 55-70 years with primary liver carcinoma and hepatitis B virus infection.

The table lists this clonotype with a few counts. V usage is TRBV5-1 and J usage is TRBJ1-4; 11 bases align to TRBD1. Germline loops: CDR1 SGHRS, CDR2 YFSETQ. The CDR3 runs to 16 residues. J gave up 3 bases and V 4 bases, and 5 bases lay outside the gene matches. CDR3: CASSPGTGGANEKLFF. CDR3 sequence (DNA): TGCGCCAGCAGCCCGGGGACAGGGGGAGCTAATGAAAAACTGTTTTTT. Based on the CDR3 plus reference TRBV5-1 and TRBJ1-4, the full variable domain is KAGVTQTPRYLIKTRGQQVTLSCSPISGHRSVSWYQQTPGQGLQFLFEYFSETQRNKGNFPGRFSGRQFSNSRSEMNVSTLELGDSALYLCASSPGTGGANEKLFFGSGTQLSVL.

As to this clonotype: One end of the junction fails to match germline, which may point to a read error. This chain connects TRBV7-9 to TRBJ2-5, with D possibly matching TRBD2 (5 bases). The V gene's germline CDR1 is SEHNR and CDR2 FQNEAQ (reference sequence). CDR3 size: 13 residues. CDR3 bases: TGTGCCAGCAGCCAGACTAACTGGGAGACCCATTACTTC. Translating it yields CASSQTNWETHYF.

The sample holds one count of this clonotype. The rearrangement uses TRBV2 and TRBJ1-1, with a possible D match to TRBD1 (6 bases). This CDR3 comprises 15 residues. In germline, CDR1 is SNHLY, CDR2 FYNNEI. V lost 6 bases and J 2 bases, leaving 16 bases between the germline ends. The DNA for the CDR3 is TGTGCCAGCAGAGAGGCTTCAGGGGAAAACACTGAAGCTTTCTTT. It yields the protein CASREASGENTEAFF.

The CDR3: CAISLAGSKNIQYF. CDR3 coding DNA: TGTGCCATTAGCTTGGCGGGATCGAAAAACATTCAGTACTTC. V gene TRBV11-2 combines with J gene TRBJ2-4; perhaps TRBD2 as D (6 bases). Trimming cost V 10 bases and J 4 bases, with 17 bases left between them. This CDR3 is 14 amino acids long. Germline CDR1 reads SGHAT; CDR2 reads FQNNGV.

Turning to this clonotype: Compared with germline, one end of the junction differs, possibly owing to a read error. The chain combines TRBV11-2 with TRBJ2-5, with D possibly being TRBD1 (7 bases). This CDR3 comprises 15 residues. Germline CDR1 reads SGHAT; CDR2 reads FQNNGV. CDR3 protein: CASSRTRQGGETHYF. In nucleotides, the CDR3 is TGTGCCAGCAGCCGGACCCGGCAGGGGGGAGAGACCCATTACTTC.

This clonotype was picked up one time. The rearrangement links TRBV11-2 to TRBJ2-1; D is ambiguous. Germline CDR1 reads SGHAT; CDR2 reads FQNNGV. Trimming removed 8 bases from V and 6 bases from J, with 23 bases in between. CDR3 length: 16 amino acids. CDR3 protein: CASGLLNPEIANEQFF. For the CDR3, the DNA is TGTGCCAGCGGCCTACTAAACCCCGAGATTGCCAATGAGCAGTTCTTC.

Regarding this clonotype: A much more abundant neighbour one base away suggests this may be a read error. The genes are TRBV12-3 or TRBV12-4 and TRBJ1-5, with D uncertain. V was clipped by 5 bases and J by 6 bases, with 14 bases between them. The CDR3 totals 14 residues. The CDR3 loop is CASSRRQAGQPQHF. In DNA form, the CDR3 reads TGTGCCAGCAGTCGGAGGCAGGCGGGTCAGCCCCAGCATTTT.

The chain employs TRBV28 and TRBJ2-1; TRBD2 matches at 8 bases. Losses at the gene ends were 5 bases for V and 2 bases for J; bases not matched to a gene: 5. The CDR3 extends over 15 amino acids. The germline CDR1 and CDR2 sequences are MDHEN and SYDVKM. CDR3 coding DNA: TGTGCCAGCAGTCCAACTAGCGGTACCTACAATGAGCAGTTCTTC. Amino acids: CASSPTSGTYNEQFF.

For this clonotype: Germline is not matched at one junction end, which may reflect a read error. The chain's CDR3 is CGSSFGQGGTGELFF. The CDR3 DNA reads TGTGGCAGCAGCTTTGGACAGGGTGGGACCGGGGAGCTGTTTTTT. The chain recombines TRBV13 with TRBJ2-2; 8 bases match TRBD1. Germline V CDR1 and CDR2: PRHDT, FYEKMQ (reference sequence). This CDR3 is built from 15 residues.

Concerning this clonotype itself: A read error is possible here, since a much larger clone lies one base away. V usage is TRBV6-1 and J usage is TRBJ2-5; tentative D call: TRBD2 (6 bases). Germline CDR1 is MNHNS and CDR2 is SASEGT. CDR3 length: 14 residues. The CDR3 spells CASSKGLGQQTQNF. Written as DNA, the CDR3 is TGTGCCAGCAGTAAGGGACTCGGGCAACAGACCCAGAACTTC.

About this clonotype itself: One end of the junction varies from germline; a read error may be responsible. The gene calls are TRBV28 and TRBJ2-3; 9 bases are shared with TRBD1. The length of the CDR3 is 15 residues. Germline V gene sequence: CDR1 MDHEN, CDR2 SYDVKM. CDR3 region: CANSVPGQGGDTQYF. CDR3 nucleotides: TGTGCCAACAGTGTACCGGGACAGGGAGGGGATACGCAGTATTTT.

Points on this clonotype: At one end the junction does not follow the germline gene, possibly because of a read error. The V gene is TRBV11-2, the J gene TRBJ2-7; D gene ambiguous. Germline CDR1 is SGHAT and CDR2 is FQNNGV. There are 14 residues in the CDR3. CDR3 sequence: CTSSLWGASYEQYF. CDR3 DNA: TGTACCAGCAGCTTATGGGGTGCTTCCTACGAGCAGTACTTC. Using reference TRBV11-2 and TRBJ2-7 for the parts outside the CDR3, the full variable domain is EAGVAQSPRYKIIEKRQSVAFWCNPISGHATLYWYQQILGQGPKLLIQFQNNGVVDDSQLPKDRFSAERLKGVDSTLKIQPAKLEDSAVYLCTSSLWGASYEQYFGPGTRLTVT.

Note on this clonotype: Possible read error: a much larger clone is one base away. The chain carries TRBV6-6 and TRBJ2-3; weak D call: TRBD2 (5 bases). Germline CDR1 MNHNY, CDR2 SVGAGI (reference sequence). There are 14 residues in the CDR3. The CDR3 is CASSLQEAADTQCF. CDR3 coding DNA: TGTGCCAGCAGTTTGCAGGAGGCCGCAGATACGCAGTGTTTT.

The chain combines TRBV20-1 with TRBJ2-7; D is perhaps TRBD1 (6 bases). The CDR3 has 14 residues. The V end lost 2 bases, the J end lost 3 bases, and 14 bases lay between the germline ends. Germline V gene lookup returns CDR1 DFQATT and CDR2 SNEGSKA (reference sequence). CDR3 sequence (DNA): TGCAGTGCTAGAAACAGGGATATACGCTACGAGCAGTACTTC. Residues: CSARNRDIRYEQYF.

There are many counts of this clonotype. V and J are TRBV28 and TRBJ2-2; D may be TRBD2 (5 bases). CDR1 and CDR2 from the germline V gene are MDHEN and SYDVKM. Between the trimmed V and J ends, which lost 4 bases and 4 bases, there was a span of 7 bases. The CDR3 is 13 amino acids. CDR3 DNA: TGTGCCAGCAGTTGGACTGCCACCGGGGAGCTGTTTTTT. This gives the protein CASSWTATGELFF.

On this clonotype itself: Here the CDR3 omits its conserved ending phenylalanine or tryptophan, so a read error is the likely source. J is TRBJ1-2 and V is TRBV29-1, with D perhaps TRBD1 (5 bases). CDR1 and CDR2 from the germline V gene are SQVTM and ANQGSEA. CDR3 length equals 13 residues. The CDR3 nucleotides are TGCATCGTTGCACGGGGGTCTGCGTATGGCTACACCTTA. Translation: CIVARGSAYGYTL.

Details on this clonotype: One end of the junction varies from germline; a read error may be responsible. This chain connects TRBV5-1 to TRBJ2-1; the D gene is possibly TRBD2 (6 bases). CDR3 length: 13 residues. Germline CDR1 is SGHRS and CDR2 is YFSETQ. The CDR3 loop is CAGSPTGDAEQFF. As DNA, the CDR3 is TGCGCCGGCAGCCCCACGGGGGATGCCGAGCAGTTCTTC.

A remark on this clonotype: A much larger clone differs by one base, so this may be a read error. The chain uses TRBV12-3 or TRBV12-4 and TRBJ2-4, with 9 bases matching TRBD1. J was trimmed by 0 bases and V by 4 bases; bases with no gene match: 13. The CDR3 extends over 19 amino acids. The CDR3 DNA reads as TGTGCCAGCAGTTCTCGTCTAGGGACAGGGATAATAGCCAAAAACATTCAGTACTTC. It is translated as CASSSRLGTGIIAKNIQYF.

On this clonotype itself: At one of its ends the junction is not consistent with the germline gene, which may arise from a read error. The rearrangement links TRBV7-8 to TRBJ2-7; no clear D gene. The CDR3 is 14 residues long. Germline lookup yields CDR1 SGHVS and CDR2 FQNEAQ. In DNA, the CDR3 is TGTGCCAGCAGCTTATTGGCAGCGTACTACAAGCAGTACTTC. This translates into CASSLLAAYYKQYF.

This clonotype occurred many times. The chain is built from TRBV7-9 and TRBJ2-5, with TRBD1 as a possible D gene (5 bases). V lost 2 bases to trimming and J lost 5 bases, with 9 bases between them. Germline-derived CDR1 and CDR2 are SEHNR and FQNEAQ (reference sequence). The CDR3 contains 13 residues. The CDR3 loop reads CASSLRQGETQYF. CDR3 sequence (DNA): TGTGCCAGCAGCTTACGTCAGGGTGAGACCCAGTACTTC.

Regarding this clonotype: Compared with germline, one end of the junction differs, possibly owing to a read error. The V and J genes are TRBV6-5 and TRBJ1-5, with 7 bases aligning to TRBD1. The germline CDR1 and CDR2 sequences are MNHEY and SVGAGI. The CDR3 length is 14 residues. CDR3: CASIKTGRNQPQHF. Here the CDR3 DNA reads TGTGCCAGCATAAAGACAGGGAGGAATCAGCCTCAGCACTTT.